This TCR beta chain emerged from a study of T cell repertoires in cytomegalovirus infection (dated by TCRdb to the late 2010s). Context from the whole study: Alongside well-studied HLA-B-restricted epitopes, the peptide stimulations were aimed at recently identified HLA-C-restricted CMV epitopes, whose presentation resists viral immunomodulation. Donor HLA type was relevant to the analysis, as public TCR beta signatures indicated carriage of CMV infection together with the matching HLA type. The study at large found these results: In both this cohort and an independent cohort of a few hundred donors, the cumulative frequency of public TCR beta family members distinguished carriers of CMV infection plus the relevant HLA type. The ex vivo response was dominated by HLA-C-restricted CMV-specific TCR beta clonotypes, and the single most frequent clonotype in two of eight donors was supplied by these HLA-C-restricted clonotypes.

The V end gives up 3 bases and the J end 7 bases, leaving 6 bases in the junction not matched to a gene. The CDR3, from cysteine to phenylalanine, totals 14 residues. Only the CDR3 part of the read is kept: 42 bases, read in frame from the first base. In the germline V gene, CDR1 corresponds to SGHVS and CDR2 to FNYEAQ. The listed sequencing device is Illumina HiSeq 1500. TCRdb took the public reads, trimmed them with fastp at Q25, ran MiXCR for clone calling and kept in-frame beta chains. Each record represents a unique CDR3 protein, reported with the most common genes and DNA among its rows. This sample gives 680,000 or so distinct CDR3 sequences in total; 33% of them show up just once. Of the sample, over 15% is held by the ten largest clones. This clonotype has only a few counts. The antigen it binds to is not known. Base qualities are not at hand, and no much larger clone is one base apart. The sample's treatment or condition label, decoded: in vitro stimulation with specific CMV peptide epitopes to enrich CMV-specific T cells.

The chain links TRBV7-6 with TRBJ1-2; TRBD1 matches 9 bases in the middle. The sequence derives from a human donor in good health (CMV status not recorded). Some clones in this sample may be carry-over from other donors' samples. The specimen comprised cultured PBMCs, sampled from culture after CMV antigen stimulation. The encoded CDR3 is CASSLTGGPPGYTF. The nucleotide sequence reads TGTGCCAGCAGCTTGACAGGGGGACCTCCTGGCTACACCTTC. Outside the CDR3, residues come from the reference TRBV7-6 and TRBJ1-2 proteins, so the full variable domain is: GAGVSQSPRYKVTKRGQDVALRCDPISGHVSLYWYRQALGQGPEFLTYFNYEAQQDKSGLPNDRFSAERPEGSISTLTIQRTEQRDSAMYRCASSLTGGPPGYTFGSGTRLTVV.